This T cell receptor beta chain was documented in a study of vaccination and CD4 T cells after COVID-19. V lost 1 base to trimming and J lost 7 bases, with 11 bases between them. The germline V gene has CDR1 SGHVT and CDR2 SQSDAQ. This CDR3 spans 14 amino acids. Treatment given: roughly 11-day PBMC culture with coronavirus spike peptide pools or control peptides (ViraFEST assay). Notes on this clonotype: The target antigen is unknown.

The Oncomine TCR Beta short-read assay sequenced DNA from cultured CD4+ T cells. Scientists extracted genomic DNA from CD4+ T cells grown in culture. TCRdb re-called the PCR reads with MiXCR, one entry per CDR3 protein. The sample has 9,500 to 15,000 distinct CDR3 sequences, more than 45% seen once. This receptor was taken from a human donor who had recovered from COVID-19. The chain joins TRBV7-4 to TRBJ1-5; D uncertain. Sample: CD4+ T cells from blood, cultured in vitro. CDR3 sequence reads: CASSLVGSGQPQHF. The CDR3 nucleotides are TGTGCCAGCAGCTTAGTGGGCAGCGGCCAGCCCCAGCATTTT.